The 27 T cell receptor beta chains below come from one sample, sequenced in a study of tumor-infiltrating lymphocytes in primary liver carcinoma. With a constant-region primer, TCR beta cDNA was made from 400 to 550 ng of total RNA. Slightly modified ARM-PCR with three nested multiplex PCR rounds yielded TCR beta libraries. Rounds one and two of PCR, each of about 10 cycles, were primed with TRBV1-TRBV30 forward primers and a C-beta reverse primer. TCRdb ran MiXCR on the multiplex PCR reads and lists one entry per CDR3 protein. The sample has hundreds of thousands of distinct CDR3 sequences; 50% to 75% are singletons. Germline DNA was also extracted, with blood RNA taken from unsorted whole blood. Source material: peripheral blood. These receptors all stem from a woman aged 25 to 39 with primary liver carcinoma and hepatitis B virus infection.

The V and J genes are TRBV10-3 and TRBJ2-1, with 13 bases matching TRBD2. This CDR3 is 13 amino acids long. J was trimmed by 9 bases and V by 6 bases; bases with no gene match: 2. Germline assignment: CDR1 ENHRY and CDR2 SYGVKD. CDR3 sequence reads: CAISRTSGSEQFF. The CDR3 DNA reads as TGTGCCATCAGCCGGACTAGCGGGAGTGAGCAGTTCTTC.

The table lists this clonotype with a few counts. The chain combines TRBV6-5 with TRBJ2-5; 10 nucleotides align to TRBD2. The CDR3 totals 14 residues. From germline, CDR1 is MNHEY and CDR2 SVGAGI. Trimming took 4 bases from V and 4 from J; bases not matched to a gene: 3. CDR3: CASSSIAGGETQYF. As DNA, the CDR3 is TGTGCCAGCAGTTCCATAGCGGGAGGAGAGACCCAGTACTTC.

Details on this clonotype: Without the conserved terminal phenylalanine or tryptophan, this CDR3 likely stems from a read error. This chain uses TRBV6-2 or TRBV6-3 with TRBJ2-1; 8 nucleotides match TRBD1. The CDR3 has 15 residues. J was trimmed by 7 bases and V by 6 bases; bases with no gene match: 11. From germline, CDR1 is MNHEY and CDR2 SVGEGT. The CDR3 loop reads CASSPQGASKNEQFL. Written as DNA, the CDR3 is TGTGCCAGCAGCCCGCAGGGGGCCTCCAAGAATGAGCAGTTCCTC.

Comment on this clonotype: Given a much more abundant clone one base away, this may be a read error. The CDR3 protein is CASSPSGQLGNTQYF. The CDR3 nucleotides are TGTGCCAGCAGTCCCAGCGGACAGCTGGGGAACACTCAGTACTTC. The chain has TRBV12-3 or TRBV12-4 and TRBJ2-4, with TRBD1 as a possible D gene (6 bases). The CDR3 contains 15 residues.

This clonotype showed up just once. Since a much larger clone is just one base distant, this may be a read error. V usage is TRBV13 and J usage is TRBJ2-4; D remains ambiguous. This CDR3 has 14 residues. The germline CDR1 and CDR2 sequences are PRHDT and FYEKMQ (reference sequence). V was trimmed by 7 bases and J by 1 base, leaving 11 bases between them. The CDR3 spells CASNLASAKNIQYF. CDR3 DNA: TGTGCCAGCAACTTGGCAAGCGCCAAAAACATTCAGTACTTC.

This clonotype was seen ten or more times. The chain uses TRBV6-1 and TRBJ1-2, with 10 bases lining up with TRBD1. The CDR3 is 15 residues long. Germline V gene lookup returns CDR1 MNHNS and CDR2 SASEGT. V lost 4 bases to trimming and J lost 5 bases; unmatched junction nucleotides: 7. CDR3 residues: CASSVRQGASYGYTF. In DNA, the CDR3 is TGTGCCAGCAGTGTGAGACAGGGGGCGAGTTATGGCTACACCTTC.

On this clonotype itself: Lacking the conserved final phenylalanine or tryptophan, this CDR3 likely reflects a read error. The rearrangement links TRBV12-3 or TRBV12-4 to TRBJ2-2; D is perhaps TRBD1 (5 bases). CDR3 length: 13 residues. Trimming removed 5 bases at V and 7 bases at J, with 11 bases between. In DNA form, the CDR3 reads TGTGCCAGCAGTACCAGGGTTGGCGGGGAGCTGTTTTTG. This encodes CASSTRVGGELFL.

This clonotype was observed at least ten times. The CDR3 DNA reads TGTGCCAGCAGCCCCCTCCCGAGTGTGGAGGAGTACTTC. Translating it yields CASSPLPSVEEYF. The J gene is TRBJ2-7, the V gene TRBV11-1; tentative D call: TRBD2 (5 bases). CDR3 length: 13 residues. Trimming removed 5 bases at V and 11 bases at J, with 19 bases between. In germline, CDR1 is SGHAT, CDR2 FQDESV (reference sequence).

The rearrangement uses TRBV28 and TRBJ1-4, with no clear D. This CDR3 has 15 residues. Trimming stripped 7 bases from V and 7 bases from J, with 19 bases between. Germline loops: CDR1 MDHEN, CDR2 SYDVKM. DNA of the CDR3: TGTGCCAGCAAGAGGTTGAAGATCCAAGCTGAAAAACTGTTTTTT. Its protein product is CASKRLKIQAEKLFF. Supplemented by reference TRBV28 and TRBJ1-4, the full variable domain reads DVKVTQSSRYLVKRTGEKVFLECVQDMDHENMFWYRQDPGLGLRLIYFSYDVKMKEKGDIPEGYSVSREKKERFSLILESASTNQTSMYLCASKRLKIQAEKLFFGSGTQLSVL.

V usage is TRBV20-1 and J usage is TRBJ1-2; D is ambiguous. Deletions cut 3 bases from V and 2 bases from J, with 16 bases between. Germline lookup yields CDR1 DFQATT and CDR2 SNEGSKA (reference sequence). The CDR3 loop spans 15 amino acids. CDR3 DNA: TGCAGTGCTAGGCATACGGGGATCGCAAACTATGGCTACACCTTC. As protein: CSARHTGIANYGYTF.

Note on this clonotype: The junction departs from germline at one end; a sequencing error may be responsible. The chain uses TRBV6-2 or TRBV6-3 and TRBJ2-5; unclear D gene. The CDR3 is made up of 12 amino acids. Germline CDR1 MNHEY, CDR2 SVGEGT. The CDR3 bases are TGTGCCACCAGTTACCCGTGGGAGACCCAGTACTTC. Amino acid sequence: CATSYPWETQYF.

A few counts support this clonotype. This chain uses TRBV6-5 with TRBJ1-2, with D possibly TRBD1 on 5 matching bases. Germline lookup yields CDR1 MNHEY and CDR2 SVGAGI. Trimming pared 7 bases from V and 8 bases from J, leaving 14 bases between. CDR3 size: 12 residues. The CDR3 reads CASTQAGKGYTF. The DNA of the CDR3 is TGTGCCAGCACCCAGGCAGGGAAAGGCTACACCTTC.

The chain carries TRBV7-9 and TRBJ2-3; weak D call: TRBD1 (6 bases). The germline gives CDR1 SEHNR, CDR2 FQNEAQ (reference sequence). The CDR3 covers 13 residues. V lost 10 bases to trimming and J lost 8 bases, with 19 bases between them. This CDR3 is CAIPSEGQLTQYF. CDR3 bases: TGTGCCATCCCCTCTGAGGGACAACTTACGCAGTATTTT. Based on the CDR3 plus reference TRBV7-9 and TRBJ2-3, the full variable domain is DTGVSQNPRHKITKRGQNVTFRCDPISEHNRLYWYRQTLGQGPEFLTYFQNEAQLEKSRLLSDRFSAERPKGSFSTLEIQRTEQGDSAMYLCAIPSEGQLTQYFGPGTRLTVL.

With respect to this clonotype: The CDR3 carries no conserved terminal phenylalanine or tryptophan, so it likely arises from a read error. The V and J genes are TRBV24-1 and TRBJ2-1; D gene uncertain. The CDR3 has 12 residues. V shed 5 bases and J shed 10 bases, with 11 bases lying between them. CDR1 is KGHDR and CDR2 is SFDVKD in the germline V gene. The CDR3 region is CATSAATWEQFL. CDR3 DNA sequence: TGTGCCACCAGTGCAGCGACTTGGGAGCAGTTCCTC.

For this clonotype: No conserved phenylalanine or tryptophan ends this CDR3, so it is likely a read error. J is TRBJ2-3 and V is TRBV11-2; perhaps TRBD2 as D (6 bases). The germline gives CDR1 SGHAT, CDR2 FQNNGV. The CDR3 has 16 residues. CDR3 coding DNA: TGTGGCAGCAGCGTACGACTAGGTCTACTCACAGATACGCAGTATATT. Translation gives CGSSVRLGLLTDTQYI.

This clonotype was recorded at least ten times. The CDR3 is CASSSAGTFNEQFF. The CDR3 region has the DNA TGTGCCAGCAGCAGCGCCGGGACTTTCAATGAGCAGTTCTTC. This chain links TRBV5-4 with TRBJ2-1, with D maybe TRBD2 (6 bases). Germline V lookup: CDR1 SGHNT, CDR2 YYREEE (reference sequence). The CDR3 is 14 residues long. Trimming removed 4 bases at V and 6 bases at J, with 14 bases between.

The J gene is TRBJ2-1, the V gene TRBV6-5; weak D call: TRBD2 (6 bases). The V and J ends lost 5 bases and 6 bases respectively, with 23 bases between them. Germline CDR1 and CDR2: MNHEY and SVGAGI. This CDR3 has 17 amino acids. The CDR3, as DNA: TGTGCCAGCAGTCGCTTTTCAACCGGGACTTGCGGCAATGAGCAGTTCTTC. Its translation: CASSRFSTGTCGNEQFF.

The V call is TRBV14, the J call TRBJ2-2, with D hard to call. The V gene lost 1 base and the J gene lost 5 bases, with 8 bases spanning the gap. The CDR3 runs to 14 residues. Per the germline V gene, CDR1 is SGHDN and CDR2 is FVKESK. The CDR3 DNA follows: TGTGCCAGCAGCCAAGGAAGGGCGACCGGGGAGCTGTTTTTT. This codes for CASSQGRATGELFF.

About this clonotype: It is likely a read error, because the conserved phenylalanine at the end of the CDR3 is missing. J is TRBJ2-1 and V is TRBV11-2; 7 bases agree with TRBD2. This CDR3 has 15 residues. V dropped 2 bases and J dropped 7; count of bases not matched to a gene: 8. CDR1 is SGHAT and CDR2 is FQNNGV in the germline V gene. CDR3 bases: TGTGCCAGCAGCTTAACCAGCGGGACGGGGAATGAGCAGTTCTTA. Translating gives CASSLTSGTGNEQFL.

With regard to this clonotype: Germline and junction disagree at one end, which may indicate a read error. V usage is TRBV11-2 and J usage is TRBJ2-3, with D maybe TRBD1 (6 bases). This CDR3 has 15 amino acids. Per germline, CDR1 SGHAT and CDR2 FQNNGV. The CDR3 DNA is TGTGCCAGCAGCCATTCCGGACAGAGCACAAATACGCAGTATTTT. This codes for CASSHSGQSTNTQYF. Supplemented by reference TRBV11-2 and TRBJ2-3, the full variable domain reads EAGVAQSPRYKIIEKRQSVAFWCNPISGHATLYWYQQILGQGPKLLIQFQNNGVVDDSQLPKDRFSAERLKGVDSTLKIQPAKLEDSAVYLCASSHSGQSTNTQYFGPGTRLTVL.

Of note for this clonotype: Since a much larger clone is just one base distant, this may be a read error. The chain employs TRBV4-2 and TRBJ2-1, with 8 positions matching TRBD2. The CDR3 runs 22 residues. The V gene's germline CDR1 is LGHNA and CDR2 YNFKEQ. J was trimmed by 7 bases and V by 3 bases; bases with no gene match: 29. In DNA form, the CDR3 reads TGTGCCAGCAGCCAGCCCCTCTTAGGGCTAGCGGGTGAATCGTCTGTCGGAAATGAGCAGTTCTTC. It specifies CASSQPLLGLAGESSVGNEQFF.

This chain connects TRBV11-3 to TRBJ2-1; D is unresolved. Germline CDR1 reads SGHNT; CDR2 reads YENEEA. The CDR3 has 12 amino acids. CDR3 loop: CASPMSGVEQFF. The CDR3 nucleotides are TGTGCTAGCCCCATGTCAGGTGTCGAGCAGTTCTTC.

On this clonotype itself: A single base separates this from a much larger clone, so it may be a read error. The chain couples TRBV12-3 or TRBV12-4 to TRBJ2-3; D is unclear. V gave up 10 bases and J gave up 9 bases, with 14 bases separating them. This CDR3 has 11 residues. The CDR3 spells CANSAMITQYF. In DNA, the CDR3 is TGTGCCAACAGCGCAATGATAACGCAGTATTTT.

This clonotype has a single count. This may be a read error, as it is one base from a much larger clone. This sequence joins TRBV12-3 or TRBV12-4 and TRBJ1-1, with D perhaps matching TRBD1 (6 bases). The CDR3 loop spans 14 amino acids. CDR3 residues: CASTLRGADTEVFF. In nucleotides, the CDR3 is TGTGCCAGCACCTTGAGGGGGGCAGACACTGAAGTTTTCTTT.

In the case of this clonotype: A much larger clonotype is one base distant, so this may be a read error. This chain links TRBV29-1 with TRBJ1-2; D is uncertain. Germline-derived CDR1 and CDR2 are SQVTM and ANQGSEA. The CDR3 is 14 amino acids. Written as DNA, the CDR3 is TGCAGCGTTCTTGACGCACACCCGGTGTATGGCTACGCCTTC. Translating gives CSVLDAHPVYGYAF.

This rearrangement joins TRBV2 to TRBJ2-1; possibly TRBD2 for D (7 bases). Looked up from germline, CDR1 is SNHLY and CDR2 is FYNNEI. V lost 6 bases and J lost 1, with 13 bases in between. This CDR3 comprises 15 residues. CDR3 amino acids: CASRSRGGSYNEQFF. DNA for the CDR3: TGTGCCAGCAGGTCTAGGGGGGGGTCCTACAATGAGCAGTTCTTC. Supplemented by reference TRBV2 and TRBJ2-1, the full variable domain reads EPEVTQTPSHQVTQMGQEVILRCVPISNHLYFYWYRQILGQKVEFLVSFYNNEISEKSEIFDDQFSVERPDGSNFTLKIRSTKLEDSAMYFCASRSRGGSYNEQFFGPGTRLTVL.

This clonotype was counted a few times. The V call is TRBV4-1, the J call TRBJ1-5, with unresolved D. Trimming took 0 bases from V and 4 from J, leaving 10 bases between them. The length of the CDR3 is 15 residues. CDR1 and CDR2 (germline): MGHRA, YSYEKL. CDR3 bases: TGCGCCAGCAGCCAAGATGTGACTCAAAATCAGCCCCAGCATTTT. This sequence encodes CASSQDVTQNQPQHF.